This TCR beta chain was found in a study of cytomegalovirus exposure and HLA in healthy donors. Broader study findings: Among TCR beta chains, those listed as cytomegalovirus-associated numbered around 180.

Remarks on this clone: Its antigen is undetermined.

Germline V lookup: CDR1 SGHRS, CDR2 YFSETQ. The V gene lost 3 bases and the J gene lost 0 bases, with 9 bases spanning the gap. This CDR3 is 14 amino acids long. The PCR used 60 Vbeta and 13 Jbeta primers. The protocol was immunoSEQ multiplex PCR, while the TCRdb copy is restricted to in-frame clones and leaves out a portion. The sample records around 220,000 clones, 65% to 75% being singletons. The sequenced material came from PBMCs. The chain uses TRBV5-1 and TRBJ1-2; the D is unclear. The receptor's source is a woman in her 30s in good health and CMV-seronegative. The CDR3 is CASSSDSSNYGYTF. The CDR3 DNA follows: TGCGCCAGCAGCTCTGACTCCTCTAACTATGGCTACACCTTC.